What follows are 27 T cell receptor beta chains derived from one specimen sequenced in a study of memory CD4+ T cells and cytomegalovirus serostatus. The data were produced by immunoSEQ multiplex PCR, yet TCRdb's version contains in-frame clones alone and is incomplete. Of 70,000 to 95,000 clones listed, 75% to 90% are singletons. Single viable CD3+CD4+CD8-CD45RO+ cells were sorted as the memory CD4+ T cells. Sequenced sample: memory CD4+ T cells from blood. These receptors were obtained from an adult in good health and CMV-seronegative.

This clone has more than one count but fewer than ten. The genes are TRBV5-4 and TRBJ2-2; possibly TRBD1 for D (6 bases). The V and J ends lost 5 bases and 3 bases respectively, with 11 bases between them. This CDR3 region has 14 residues. Germline V gene lookup returns CDR1 SGHNT and CDR2 YYREEE (reference sequence). CDR3 protein: CASRWDIDTGELFF. The CDR3 DNA sequence: TGTGCCAGCAGGTGGGACATAGACACCGGGGAGCTGTTTTTT.

This clone was found once. V usage is TRBV2 and J usage is TRBJ1-4, with 9 bases fitting TRBD1. Looked up from germline, CDR1 is SNHLY and CDR2 is FYNNEI. V shed 6 bases, J shed 6 bases, and the junction held 5 bases outside the gene matches. This CDR3 is 14 amino acids long. The CDR3 nucleotides are TGTGCCAGCAGCTTGACAGGGGGTGATGAAAAACTGTTTTTT. Amino acid sequence: CASSLTGGDEKLFF.

This chain links TRBV5-1 with TRBJ2-1; 10 bases are a match to TRBD1. In germline, CDR1 is SGHRS, CDR2 YFSETQ. J lost 0 bases, V lost 4 bases, and 7 bases had no gene match. The CDR3 consists of 17 residues. The CDR3 nucleotides are TGCGCCAGCAGCCGTACCGGGACAGGGGTCTCCTACAATGAGCAGTTCTTC. This codes for CASSRTGTGVSYNEQFF.

The chain employs TRBV7-9 and TRBJ1-5; D gene ambiguous. The V gene lost 1 base and the J gene lost 8 bases, with 6 bases spanning the gap. The CDR3 contains 12 residues. Germline V gene data show CDR1 as SEHNR and CDR2 as FQNEAQ (reference sequence). The CDR3 here is CASSLVLEPQHF. CDR3 DNA sequence: TGTGCCAGCAGCTTAGTTTTGGAGCCCCAGCATTTT.

The CDR3 spells CASRGQGDTYGYTF. The CDR3 nucleotides read TGTGCCAGCAGGGGACAGGGTGACACCTATGGCTACACCTTC. The chain joins TRBV28 to TRBJ1-2; 9 bases agree with TRBD1. V trimming: 6 bases; J trimming: 4 bases; junction bases outside the gene matches: 6. CDR1 and CDR2 (germline): MDHEN, SYDVKM. The CDR3 has 14 amino acids.

The V call is TRBV9, the J call TRBJ1-1, with TRBD1 matching over 11 bases. V gave up 4 bases and J gave up 11 bases; unmatched junction bases: 7. From germline, CDR1 is SGDLS and CDR2 YYNGEE. The CDR3 spans 13 residues. CDR3 in DNA: TGTGCCAGCAGCCCCGTGGGACAGGGGGGGGCTTTCTTT. As protein: CASSPVGQGGAFF. Drawing the rest from reference TRBV9 and TRBJ1-1, the complete variable domain is DSGVTQTPKHLITATGQRVTLRCSPRSGDLSVYWYQQSLDQGLQFLIQYYNGEERAKGNILERFSAQQFPDLHSELNLSSLELGDSALYFCASSPVGQGGAFFGQGTRLTVV.

The V and J genes are TRBV7-2 and TRBJ2-4, with D tentatively TRBD2 (6 bases). V lost 0 bases to trimming and J lost 12 bases, with 24 bases between them. The V gene's germline CDR1 is SGHTA and CDR2 FQGNSA. This CDR3 has 17 amino acids. The CDR3 loop reads CASSLASAGLVNPNQYF. CDR3 nucleotides: TGTGCCAGCAGCTTAGCGTCGGCGGGGCTTGTAAATCCAAATCAGTACTTC.

The chain combines TRBV5-1 with TRBJ2-5; tentatively, D is TRBD1 (6 bases). The germline V and J ends were trimmed by 0 bases and 2 bases, with 14 bases remaining between them. The germline CDR1 and CDR2 sequences are SGHRS and YFSETQ. The CDR3 spans 16 residues. The chain's CDR3 is CASSLDPGRGQETQYF. As DNA, the CDR3 is TGCGCCAGCAGCTTGGATCCGGGAAGGGGGCAAGAGACCCAGTACTTC.

The gene calls are TRBV11-2 and TRBJ2-3; TRBD1 aligns across 10 bases. V lost 10 bases and J lost 4; bases outside the gene matches: 5. CDR1 is SGHAT and CDR2 is FQNNGV in the germline V gene. This CDR3 is 13 amino acids long. CDR3 sequence reads: CATQGQGSDTQYF. The CDR3 DNA follows: TGTGCCACCCAGGGACAGGGGTCAGATACGCAGTATTTT.

The rearrangement links TRBV29-1 to TRBJ1-2, with D unresolved. CDR3 length equals 11 residues. The germline V gene has CDR1 SQVTM and CDR2 ANQGSEA. The CDR3 nucleotides are TGCACCGCCGCAGAGTACTATGGCTACACCTTC. Its protein is CTAAEYYGYTF. Filled out from reference TRBV29-1 and TRBJ1-2, the complete variable domain reads SAVISQKPSRDICQRGTSLTIQCQVDSQVTMMFWYRQQPGQSLTLIATANQGSEATYESGFVIDKFPISRPNLTFSTLTVSNMSPEDSSIYLCTAAEYYGYTFGSGTRLTVV.

The rearrangement links TRBV4-2 to TRBJ2-5, with TRBD1 matching over 11 bases. Per germline, CDR1 LGHNA and CDR2 YNFKEQ. This CDR3 comprises 17 residues. The V segment lost 1 base and the J segment 3 bases; nucleotides outside the gene matches: 7. The CDR3 spells CASSQVLGGQGEETQYF. The CDR3 DNA sequence: TGTGCCAGCAGCCAAGTGTTAGGGGGACAGGGGGAAGAGACCCAGTACTTC.

This chain joins TRBV19 and TRBJ1-4, with a weak D call TRBD1 (6 bases). Trimming took 10 bases from V and 7 from J, leaving 19 bases between them. Germline values: CDR1 LNHDA, CDR2 SQIVND (reference sequence). CDR3 size: 14 residues. The CDR3 here is CATNQGLSGEKLFF. DNA for the CDR3: TGTGCCACTAACCAGGGGTTATCCGGTGAAAAACTGTTTTTT.

The genes are TRBV5-4 and TRBJ1-2; TRBD1 might be the D (5 bases). V was pared by 3 bases and J by 4 bases, with 16 bases between. The CDR3 is 15 amino acids. The germline gives CDR1 SGHNT, CDR2 YYREEE (reference sequence). Here the CDR3 DNA reads TGTGCCAGCAGCTCCCCCGGGAGGGGAAGCTATGGCTACACCTTC. Protein sequence: CASSSPGRGSYGYTF.

The rearrangement joins TRBV5-1 to TRBJ1-1; 8 positions match TRBD1. With V trimmed by 5 bases and J by 6 bases, 12 bases remained unmatched. Germline V CDR1 and CDR2: SGHRS, YFSETQ. CDR3 size: 15 residues. The DNA of the CDR3 is TGCGCCAGCAGGGGGGGACAGGCGTTGGGCGCTGAAGCTTTCTTT. Residues: CASRGGQALGAEAFF.

The rearrangement links TRBV9 to TRBJ1-1, with D possibly being TRBD1 (5 bases). Trimming removed 2 bases at V and 0 bases at J, with 8 bases between. Germline CDR1 SGDLS, CDR2 YYNGEE. This CDR3 contains 14 residues. The CDR3 loop reads CASSVTGMNTEAFF. The CDR3 region has the DNA TGTGCCAGCAGCGTTACAGGCATGAACACTGAAGCTTTCTTT.

This rearrangement joins TRBV6-5 to TRBJ2-1; TRBD2 matches at 7 bases. Germline lookup yields CDR1 MNHEY and CDR2 SVGAGI. J was trimmed by 3 bases and V by 7 bases; bases with no gene match: 6. The CDR3 sequence is 14 residues long. The CDR3 protein is CASKRGTNYNEQFF. The CDR3 DNA reads as TGTGCCAGCAAGAGAGGGACTAACTACAATGAGCAGTTCTTC.

This chain uses TRBV5-6 with TRBJ2-7; 11 bases map to TRBD1. This CDR3 is built from 15 residues. CDR1 and CDR2 (germline): SGHDT, YYEEEE. With V trimmed by 4 bases and J by 2 bases, 5 bases remained unmatched. The CDR3 protein is CASSPDRGRAYEQYF. The CDR3 DNA sequence: TGTGCCAGCAGCCCGGACAGGGGGCGAGCCTACGAGCAGTACTTC.

This clone was detected only a few times. This specimen includes other DNA sequences encoding the same CDR3. This chain links TRBV11-2 with TRBJ1-1; D uncertain. Trimming took 1 base from V and 0 from J, leaving 3 bases between them. This CDR3 contains 13 residues. In germline, CDR1 is SGHAT, CDR2 FQNNGV. The CDR3 DNA is TGTGCCAGCAGCTTAGGGGTGAACACTGAAGCTTTCTTT. The encoded protein is CASSLGVNTEAFF. Using reference TRBV11-2 and TRBJ1-1 for the parts outside the CDR3, the full variable domain is EAGVAQSPRYKIIEKRQSVAFWCNPISGHATLYWYQQILGQGPKLLIQFQNNGVVDDSQLPKDRFSAERLKGVDSTLKIQPAKLEDSAVYLCASSLGVNTEAFFGQGTRLTVV.

The rearrangement joins TRBV30 to TRBJ2-7, with a possible D match to TRBD2 (6 bases). Trimming left V 0 bases short and J 5 bases short, with 8 bases between. This CDR3 is built from 12 residues. The V gene's germline CDR1 is GTSNPN and CDR2 SVGIG (reference sequence). CDR3 amino acids: CAWSVWGDEQYF. CDR3 DNA sequence: TGTGCCTGGAGTGTCTGGGGGGACGAGCAGTACTTC.

Only a few counts were recorded for this clone. The CDR3 is CASSWGAGDSHYGYTF. CDR3 nucleotides: TGTGCCAGCAGCTGGGGGGCGGGGGACTCGCACTATGGCTACACCTTC. The genes are TRBV11-2 and TRBJ1-2; D may be TRBD1 (6 bases). This CDR3 is 16 amino acids long. The V end was cut by 4 bases, the J end by 3 bases, with 18 bases between. The germline gives CDR1 SGHAT, CDR2 FQNNGV.

This clone was found a few times. The chain is built from TRBV4-1 and TRBJ1-4; TRBD1 agrees at 7 bases. The CDR3 sequence is 18 residues long. Germline V gene lookup returns CDR1 MGHRA and CDR2 YSYEKL. Unmatched junction bases numbered 14, after V lost 4 bases and J lost 3 bases. The CDR3 sequence: CASSRERSYGTANEKLFF. CDR3 in DNA: TGCGCCAGCAGCCGAGAGAGGAGCTACGGGACAGCTAATGAAAAACTGTTTTTT.

This rearrangement joins TRBV7-9 to TRBJ1-2, with D tentatively TRBD1 (5 bases). The CDR3 sequence is 13 residues long. The V gene's germline CDR1 is SEHNR and CDR2 FQNEAQ (reference sequence). Trimming pared 1 base from V and 8 bases from J, leaving 11 bases between. The chain's CDR3 is CASSLGYRGGYTF. The CDR3 coding sequence is TGTGCCAGCAGCTTAGGCTATAGGGGAGGCTACACCTTC.

J is TRBJ1-1 and V is TRBV19, with TRBD1 matching 7 bases. Trimming removed 11 bases from V and 4 bases from J; junction bases left unmatched: 7. Germline CDR1 and CDR2: LNHDA and SQIVND (reference sequence). The CDR3 has 12 residues. For the CDR3, the DNA is TGTGCCTCCCAGGGGGGCGTCACTGAAGCTTTCTTT. Protein product: CASQGGVTEAFF.

CDR3 sequence (DNA): TGTGCCAGCAGCCCCGGGGGCGGAGAGTATGGCTACACCTTC. Translating gives CASSPGGGEYGYTF. The genes are TRBV7-3 and TRBJ1-2, with D maybe TRBD1 (6 bases). Trimming pared 5 bases from V and 5 bases from J, leaving 15 bases between. Germline V gene data show CDR1 as SGHTA and CDR2 as FQGTGA. The CDR3 sequence is 14 residues long.

The chain employs TRBV5-4 and TRBJ2-3, with 14 bases lining up with TRBD2. The CDR3 is 18 amino acids. In germline, CDR1 is SGHNT, CDR2 YYREEE (reference sequence). V lost 0 bases to trimming and J lost 4 bases; unmatched junction nucleotides: 7. The CDR3 DNA follows: TGTGCCAGCAGCTTGGCCCGACTAGCGGGGGGGTGGTCAGATACGCAGTATTTT. Protein product: CASSLARLAGGWSDTQYF.

The chain has TRBV4-3 and TRBJ2-2; TRBD1 or TRBD2 may be the D gene (6 bases each). V was trimmed by 3 bases and J by 0 bases, leaving 17 bases between them. This CDR3 is 18 amino acids long. CDR1 is LGHNA and CDR2 is YSLEER in the germline V gene. The CDR3 DNA sequence: TGCGCCAGCAGCCAGGACCTCGGAGGGGGGACGAACACCGGGGAGCTGTTTTTT. As protein: CASSQDLGGGTNTGELFF.

The chain employs TRBV28 and TRBJ1-2; tentative D call: TRBD1 (6 bases). CDR1 and CDR2 (germline): MDHEN, SYDVKM. The CDR3 loop spans 14 amino acids. The ends were cut back, 3 bases at V and 6 bases at J, with 14 bases in the middle. The CDR3 spells CASSFSDRPHGYTF. CDR3 DNA sequence: TGTGCCAGCAGTTTCTCGGACAGACCCCATGGCTACACCTTC.